This TCR beta chain was sequenced in a study of early T cells in non-severe SARS-CoV-2 infection. Across the study: Unsorted whole-blood RNA was sequenced in bulk, leaving chains unpaired.

TCRdb analysed the 5' RACE reads with MiXCR anew, one entry per CDR3 protein. The table lists 64,000 or so distinct CDR3 sequences, 11% of them singletons. Trimming cost V 6 bases and J 2 bases, with 7 bases left between them. This CDR3 has 12 residues. Germline CDR1 and CDR2: SGHTA and FQGNSA. The specimen comprised whole blood, sampled at baseline. The TCR sequence derives from an adult who was a healthcare worker with PCR-confirmed SARS-CoV-2 infection or an uninfected control (not recorded which). V is TRBV7-2 and J is TRBJ1-1; D ambiguous. In nucleotides, the CDR3 is TGTGCCAGCAGTTTCGACAACACTGAAGCTTTCTTT. Translation gives CASSFDNTEAFF.